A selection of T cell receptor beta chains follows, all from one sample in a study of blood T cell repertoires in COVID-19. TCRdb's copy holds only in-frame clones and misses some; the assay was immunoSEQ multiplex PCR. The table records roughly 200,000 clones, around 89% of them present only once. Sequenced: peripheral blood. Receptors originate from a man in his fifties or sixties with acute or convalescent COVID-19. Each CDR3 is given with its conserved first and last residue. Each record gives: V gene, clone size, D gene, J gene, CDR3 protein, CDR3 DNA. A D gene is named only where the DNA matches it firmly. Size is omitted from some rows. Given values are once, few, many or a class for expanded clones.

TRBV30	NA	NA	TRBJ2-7	CAWSPGGGEQYF	TGTGCCTGGAGCCCCGGGGGTGGCGAGCAGTACTTC
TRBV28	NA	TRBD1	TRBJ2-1	CASSMGQGDDEQFF	TGTGCCAGCAGTATGGGACAGGGAGACGATGAGCAGTTCTTC
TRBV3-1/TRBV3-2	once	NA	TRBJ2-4	CASSQERGIGAKNIQYF	TGTGCCAGCAGCCAAGAACGGGGGATCGGAGCAAAAAACATTCAGTACTTC
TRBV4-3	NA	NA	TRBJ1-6	CASSQDSPRESNSPLHF	TGCGCCAGCAGCCAAGATTCCCCAAGGGAGTCGAATTCACCCCTCCACTTT
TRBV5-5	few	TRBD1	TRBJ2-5	CASSPADRVMLQTQYF	TGTGCCAGCAGCCCTGCTGACAGGGTGATGCTACAGACCCAGTACTTC
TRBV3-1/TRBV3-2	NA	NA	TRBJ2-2	CASSQGWTVSNTGELFF	TGTGCCAGCAGCCAAGGTTGGACTGTATCGAACACCGGGGAGCTGTTTTTT
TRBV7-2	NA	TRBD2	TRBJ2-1	CASSLVASGVYNEQFF	TGTGCCAGCAGCTTAGTAGCGAGCGGGGTCTACAATGAGCAGTTCTTC
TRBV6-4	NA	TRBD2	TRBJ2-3	CASSEVGSGSFSCTDTQYF	TGTGCCAGCAGTGAGGTAGGTAGCGGGAGTTTTTCCTGCACAGATACGCAGTATTTT
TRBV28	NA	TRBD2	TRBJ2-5	CASKRGGGYQETQYF	TGTGCCAGCAAACGTGGGGGAGGGTACCAAGAGACCCAGTACTTC
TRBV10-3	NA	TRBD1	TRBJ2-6	CASGTGRTGANVLTF	TGTGCCAGCGGGACAGGGCGAACTGGGGCCAACGTCCTGACTTTC
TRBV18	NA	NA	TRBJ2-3	CASSLSGGADTQYF	TGTGCCAGCTCACTTTCCGGCGGCGCAGATACGCAGTATTTT
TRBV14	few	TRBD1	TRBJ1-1	CASSLYRGRMNTEAFF	TGTGCCAGCAGCCTTTACAGGGGGCGAATGAACACTGAAGCTTTCTTT
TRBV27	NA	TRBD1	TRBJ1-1	CASSQGGTEAFF	TGTGCCAGCAGTCAGGGGGGCACTGAAGCTTTCTTT
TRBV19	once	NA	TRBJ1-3	CASSIVLSGNTIYF	TGTGCCAGTAGTATAGTTCTCTCTGGAAACACCATATATTTT
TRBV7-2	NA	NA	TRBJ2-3	CASKPGGPTDTQYF	TGTGCCAGCAAGCCCGGCGGGCCCACAGATACGCAGTATTTT
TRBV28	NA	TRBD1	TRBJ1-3	CASSLNLGGAGGELAIYF	TGTGCCAGCAGTTTAAATCTTGGTGGGGCAGGGGGCGAATTGGCCATATATTTT
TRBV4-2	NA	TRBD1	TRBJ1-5	CASSQDGTEYSNQPQHF	TGTGCCAGCAGCCAGGACGGGACAGAGTATAGCAATCAGCCCCAGCATTTT